This TCR beta chain was obtained from a study of tumor and adjacent non-tumor tissue in lung cancer. This sample's RNA came from whole unsorted tissue. TCRbeta libraries were built with three rounds of nested PCR, modified from ARM-PCR. TCRdb used MiXCR to reprocess the multiplex PCR reads, holding one entry per CDR3 protein. The table includes more than 75,000 distinct CDR3 sequences, around two thirds detected once. Germline values: CDR1 GTSNPN, CDR2 SVGIG (reference sequence). The CDR3 has 11 residues. This sequence was found in an older woman with non-small cell lung cancer. The chain is built from TRBV30 and TRBJ2-3; D remains ambiguous. The source material was lung tumor tissue. CDR3 protein: CVLSRPDTQYF. In nucleotides, the CDR3 is TGTGTCTTGAGCAGGCCAGATACGCAGTATTTT.